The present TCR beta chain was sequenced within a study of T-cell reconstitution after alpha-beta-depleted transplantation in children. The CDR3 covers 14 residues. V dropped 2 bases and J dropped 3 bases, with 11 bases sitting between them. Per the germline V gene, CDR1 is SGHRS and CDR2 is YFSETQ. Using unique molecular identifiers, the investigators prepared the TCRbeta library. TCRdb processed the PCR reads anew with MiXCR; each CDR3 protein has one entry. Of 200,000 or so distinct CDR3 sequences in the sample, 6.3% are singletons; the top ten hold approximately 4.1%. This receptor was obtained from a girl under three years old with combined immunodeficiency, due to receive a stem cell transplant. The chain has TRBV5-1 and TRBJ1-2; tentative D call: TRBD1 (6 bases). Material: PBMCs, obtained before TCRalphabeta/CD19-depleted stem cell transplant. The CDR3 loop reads CASSLERQDYGYTF. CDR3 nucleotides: TGCGCCAGCAGCTTAGAGCGACAGGACTATGGCTACACCTTC.